These 11 T cell receptor beta chains originate from one sample sequenced in a study of cytomegalovirus exposure and HLA in healthy donors (dated by TCRdb to between 2016 and 2019). The library was made by the immunoSEQ multiplex PCR assay. The multiplex PCR relied on a mix of 60 forward primers for TCR Vbeta segments and 13 reverse primers for TCR Jbeta segments. TCRdb stores this immuneACCESS table with in-frame sequences only. Part of the clones is absent; in the studies checked, under half of the shortfall reflects unresolved V genes, and no reason is known for the rest. Across this sample there are about 130,000 clones, with approximately 80% seen only once. The top ten clonotypes cover 0.95% to 1.5% of the sample. The source material was PBMCs. The origin of the receptors is a man aged 50-59 years in good health and CMV-seronegative.

The table lists this clone with a few counts. The junction shows a germline mismatch at one end, possibly a read error. The rearrangement joins TRBV7-7 to TRBJ2-1, with 8 nucleotides matching TRBD1. Germline V gene data show CDR1 as SSHAT and CDR2 as FNYEAQ (reference sequence). The CDR3 runs to 16 residues. CDR3 loop: CASSPAGTGILNEQFF. The CDR3 coding sequence is TGTGCTAGCAGCCCCGCCGGGACAGGTATCCTCAATGAGCAGTTCTTC.

The chain links TRBV18 to TRBJ2-7, with a tentative D call TRBD1 (6 bases). Trimming took 3 bases from V and 1 from J, leaving 10 bases between them. This CDR3 has 14 amino acids. Germline lookup yields CDR1 KGHSH and CDR2 LQKENI. This chain's CDR3 is CASSPPTGSYEQYF. CDR3 nucleotide sequence: TGTGCCAGCTCACCTCCGACAGGTTCCTACGAGCAGTACTTC. The complete variable domain, with remaining parts taken from reference TRBV18 and TRBJ2-7, reads NAGVMQNPRHLVRRRGQEARLRCSPMKGHSHVYWYRQLPEEGLKFMVYLQKENIIDESGMPKERFSAEFPKEGPSILRIQQVVRGDSAAYFCASSPPTGSYEQYFGPGTRLTVT.

J is TRBJ1-4 and V is TRBV10-3; maybe TRBD1 (6 bases). Per germline, CDR1 ENHRY and CDR2 SYGVKD. CDR3 size: 13 residues. V lost 4 bases and J 7 bases, leaving 10 bases between the germline ends. CDR3 amino acids: CAISGQVGEKLFF. CDR3 DNA sequence: TGTGCCATCAGTGGACAGGTCGGTGAAAAACTGTTTTTT.

The chain recombines TRBV9 with TRBJ2-2, with TRBD1 matching 8 bases. The J segment lost 1 base and the V segment lost 6 bases, leaving 11 bases of the junction unmatched. Germline CDR1 SGDLS, CDR2 YYNGEE. CDR3 size: 17 residues. The CDR3 DNA reads as TGTGCCAGCACCAGCCACCCCGGGACAGGGAACACCGGGGAGCTGTTTTTT. This codes for CASTSHPGTGNTGELFF.

The rearrangement uses TRBV6-1 and TRBJ2-3; the D gene is possibly TRBD2 (6 bases). Trimming stripped 0 bases from V and 2 bases from J, with 9 bases between. The CDR3 has 15 amino acids. Germline-derived CDR1 and CDR2 are MNHNS and SASEGT. The CDR3 reads CASSEAAGFTDTQYF. The CDR3 DNA sequence: TGTGCCAGCAGTGAAGCCGCGGGGTTCACAGATACGCAGTATTTT.

The chain employs TRBV28 and TRBJ2-7; maybe TRBD2 (6 bases). The CDR3 spans 12 residues. Trimming stripped 3 bases from V and 4 bases from J, with 7 bases between. Germline CDR1 is MDHEN and CDR2 is SYDVKM. The CDR3 loop is CASSFREYEQYF. The CDR3 DNA reads TGTGCCAGCAGTTTTCGGGAGTACGAGCAGTACTTC.

The rearrangement joins TRBV6-5 to TRBJ1-1, with D unclear. The germline V gene has CDR1 MNHEY and CDR2 SVGAGI. The length of the CDR3 is 12 residues. Trimming took off 8 bases at V and 0 bases at J, with 7 bases between the two ends. CDR3 sequence: CASGRVNTEAFF. In DNA form, the CDR3 reads TGTGCCAGCGGGAGGGTGAACACTGAAGCTTTCTTT.

The chain combines TRBV2 with TRBJ2-1; D remains unclear. V was shortened by 7 bases and J by 0 bases, with 10 bases between the two germline ends. CDR1 and CDR2 (germline): SNHLY, FYNNEI. CDR3 length equals 14 residues. The CDR3 loop is CASNLYSSYNEQFF. The CDR3 bases are TGTGCCAGCAACCTCTATAGCTCCTACAATGAGCAGTTCTTC.

The gene calls are TRBV4-1 and TRBJ2-3, with 9 bases that match TRBD2. The CDR3 extends over 16 amino acids. Germline-derived CDR1 and CDR2 are MGHRA and YSYEKL. V gave up 2 bases and J gave up 0 bases; unmatched junction bases: 3. In DNA form, the CDR3 reads TGCGCCAGCAGCCAACGACTAGCGGCTAGCACAGATACGCAGTATTTT. It encodes CASSQRLAASTDTQYF.

This sequence joins TRBV10-3 and TRBJ2-1; weak D call: TRBD2 (5 bases). CDR1 is ENHRY and CDR2 is SYGVKD in the germline V gene. The CDR3 sequence is 12 residues long. V shed 4 bases and J shed 9 bases, with 10 bases lying between them. CDR3 nucleotide sequence: TGTGCCATCAGTGGTAATGGACTTGAGCAGTTCTTC. Encoded protein: CAISGNGLEQFF.

The gene calls are TRBV6-6 and TRBJ2-5, with D perhaps matching TRBD1 (5 bases). This CDR3 spans 13 amino acids. Between the trimmed V and J ends, which lost 2 bases and 5 bases, there was a span of 9 bases. The V gene's germline CDR1 is MNHNY and CDR2 SVGAGI (reference sequence). CDR3 nucleotides: TGTGCCAGCAGTTACGTCAGGGTGGAGACCCAGTACTTC. This sequence encodes CASSYVRVETQYF.